These T cell receptor beta chains were read from a single sample in a study of cytomegalovirus exposure and HLA in healthy donors. The assay was immunoSEQ multiplex PCR, and TCRdb's table has in-frame clones only and misses some. The data contain 120,000 or so clones, 72% of them singletons. Material for sequencing was PBMCs. Receptors originate from a man aged 25 to 40 in good health and CMV-seronegative. Each CDR3 is given with its conserved first and last residue. The order of the fields is D gene, V gene, J gene, clone size, CDR3 protein, CDR3 DNA. D genes are given only for firm matches. Rows may omit the clone size; those that give it use once, few, many or a size class.

.	TRBV30	TRBJ2-4	few	CALAGAKNIQYF	TGTGCCTTGGCTGGTGCCAAAAACATTCAGTACTTC
TRBD1	TRBV11-3	TRBJ2-2	.	CASSVTGGGTGELFF	TGTGCCAGCAGTGTAACAGGGGGCGGCACCGGGGAGCTGTTTTTT
.	TRBV7-6	TRBJ1-3	once	CASSLGTAISGNTIYF	TGTGCCAGCAGCTTAGGGACAGCGATCTCTGGAAACACCATATATTTT
.	TRBV2	TRBJ2-7	few	CASSPKEEYEQYF	TGTGCCAGCAGCCCGAAGGAGGAGTACGAGCAGTACTTC
.	TRBV18	TRBJ2-3	.	CASSPGLFDTQYF	TGTGCCAGCTCCCCAGGACTTTTTGATACGCAGTATTTT
TRBD1	TRBV5-8	TRBJ2-7	.	CASSLPGQGYEQYF	TGTGCCAGCAGCTTGCCGGGACAGGGTTACGAGCAGTACTTC
.	TRBV27	TRBJ1-1	.	CASLSRGSEAFF	TGTGCCAGCCTATCACGGGGAAGTGAAGCTTTCTTT
.	TRBV6-5	TRBJ1-2	.	CASSYGGNYGYTF	TGTGCCAGCAGTTATGGGGGGAACTATGGCTACACCTTC
TRBD1	TRBV28	TRBJ1-4	.	CASTRGQGWEKLFF	TGTGCCAGCACCCGAGGACAGGGTTGGGAAAAACTGTTTTTT
.	TRBV27	TRBJ1-5	.	CASSTIGGNQPQHF	TGTGCCAGCAGTACGATCGGGGGAAATCAGCCCCAGCATTTT
.	TRBV5-1	TRBJ1-2	.	CASSGGNYGYTF	TGCGCCAGCAGCGGGGGGAACTATGGCTACACCTTC
TRBD1	TRBV5-6	TRBJ1-2	.	CASSLLRGRGGYTF	TGTGCCAGCAGCCTCCTCAGGGGGCGCGGAGGCTACACCTTC
.	TRBV7-2	TRBJ1-1	.	CASSSSRVTEAFF	TGTGCCAGCAGCTCTTCCAGGGTTACTGAAGCTTTCTTT
.	TRBV19	TRBJ1-5	.	CASSLQINQPQHF	TGTGCCAGTAGTTTACAGATTAATCAGCCCCAGCATTTT
TRBD1	TRBV4-3	TRBJ1-3	.	CASSQDAGTGGNTIYF	TGCGCCAGCAGCCAAGATGCGGGGACAGGGGGAAACACCATATATTTT
TRBD1	TRBV5-1	TRBJ2-1	.	CASSLTGGRLYNEQFF	TGCGCCAGCAGCTTGACAGGGGGCCGACTCTACAATGAGCAGTTCTTC
.	TRBV9	TRBJ2-5	.	CASSVLGQSLETQYF	TGTGCCAGCAGCGTGCTAGGACAGTCTCTGGAGACCCAGTACTTC